The 15 T cell receptor beta chains in this list originate from one sample, sequenced in a study of beta chain features in type 1 diabetes listed by TCRdb under 2018. The library was generated by the immunoSEQ multiplex PCR assay. All of the isolated RNA was reverse transcribed with the High Capacity cDNA Reverse Transcription Kit, so expressed TCRB transcripts were sequenced. The table comes from immuneACCESS by way of TCRdb, which keeps in-frame sequences with V and J called. Part of the clones is missing from these tables; in studies checked, under half for an unresolved V gene and the rest for unknown reasons. Here the sample has about half a million clones; about an eighth occur a single time. The top ten clonotypes cover over 0.035% of the sample. Sequenced sample: naive CD4+ T cells from blood. The sample's cell subset or site label, decoded: true naive CD4+ T cells. Receptors originate from a woman aged 18-29 years in good health.

This clone occurred a few times. This chain's CDR3 is CASSRDLGGGYTF. CDR3 bases: TGTGCCAGCAGCCGAGACCTTGGGGGTGGCTACACCTTC. The chain has TRBV14 and TRBJ1-2, with a tentative D call TRBD1 (5 bases). CDR1 is SGHDN, CDR2 FVKESK, per germline. The CDR3 totals 13 residues. Between the trimmed V and J ends, which lost 4 bases and 7 bases, there was a span of 13 bases.

The V gene is TRBV7-2, the J gene TRBJ2-7; possibly TRBD2 for D (6 bases). V was trimmed by 1 base and J by 3 bases, leaving 7 bases between them. The CDR3 covers 13 residues. CDR1 and CDR2 (germline): SGHTA, FQGNSA. The CDR3: CASSLVADYEQYF. DNA for the CDR3: TGTGCCAGCAGCTTAGTAGCGGACTACGAGCAGTACTTC.

The J gene is TRBJ2-5, the V gene TRBV2; 7 bases fit TRBD2. The J segment lost 5 bases and the V segment lost 7 bases, leaving 10 bases of the junction unmatched. The CDR3 is made up of 14 amino acids. Germline-derived CDR1 and CDR2 are SNHLY and FYNNEI. CDR3 in amino acids: CASKVLQGGETQYF. The CDR3 DNA follows: TGTGCCAGCAAAGTACTCCAGGGAGGGGAGACCCAGTACTTC.

The V gene is TRBV4-2, the J gene TRBJ2-3; 7 bases match TRBD2. The CDR3 totals 17 residues. CDR1 LGHNA and CDR2 YNFKEQ come from the germline V gene. The V gene end was trimmed by 0 bases and the J gene end by 4 bases; junction bases not matched to a gene: 10. As DNA, the CDR3 is TGTGCCAGCAGCCAAGATATTGCGGGGAGGGGCGCAGATACGCAGTATTTT. Translated: CASSQDIAGRGADTQYF.

This rearrangement joins TRBV30 to TRBJ1-4; the D gene is possibly TRBD1 (5 bases). Deletions cut 1 base from V and 7 bases from J, with 10 bases between. The CDR3 consists of 13 residues. The V gene's germline CDR1 is GTSNPN and CDR2 SVGIG (reference sequence). CDR3 nucleotide sequence: TGTGCCTGGAGTGGAGGGGAAGGTGAAAAACTGTTTTTT. Translating it yields CAWSGGEGEKLFF.

This clone turned up a few times. This rearrangement joins TRBV14 to TRBJ2-5; 11 bases match TRBD2. There are 19 residues in the CDR3. Germline trimming cut 0 bases from V and 3 bases from J; bases unmatched to any gene: 12. Germline values: CDR1 SGHDN, CDR2 FVKESK. The CDR3 is CASSQDLGVLAGAEETQYF. Written as DNA, the CDR3 is TGTGCCAGCAGCCAAGATCTAGGGGTACTAGCGGGGGCTGAAGAGACCCAGTACTTC.

The sample holds a few counts of this clone. The chain combines TRBV29-1 with TRBJ2-3; 10 bases map to TRBD1. V trimming: 6 bases; J trimming: 2 bases; junction bases outside the gene matches: 5. Germline-derived CDR1 and CDR2 are SQVTM and ANQGSEA. The CDR3 loop spans 14 amino acids. CDR3 DNA: TGCAGCGTCCGGACAGGGGGAATCACAGATACGCAGTATTTT. It encodes CSVRTGGITDTQYF.

This clone was counted only a few times. V usage is TRBV15 and J usage is TRBJ2-7, with D perhaps TRBD2 (6 bases). This CDR3 has 15 residues. V lost 0 bases to trimming and J lost 0 bases, with 9 bases between them. The V gene's germline CDR1 is LNHNV and CDR2 YYDKDF (reference sequence). The CDR3 is CATSRDLGGSYEQYV. The CDR3 DNA reads TGTGCCACCAGCAGAGATCTCGGGGGCTCCTACGAGCAGTACGTC.

V and J are TRBV9 and TRBJ2-5; the match to TRBD1 covers 7 bases. Germline V gene sequence: CDR1 SGDLS, CDR2 YYNGEE. The CDR3 is 14 residues long. The V segment lost 3 bases and the J segment 2 bases; nucleotides outside the gene matches: 4. CDR3 nucleotide sequence: TGTGCCAGCAGCGGGGGACAGCAACAAGAGACCCAGTACTTC. This codes for CASSGGQQQETQYF.

This clone was picked up a small number of times. The chain uses TRBV7-9 and TRBJ2-5; no clear D. This CDR3 has 13 residues. V shed 3 bases and J shed 5 bases, with 10 bases lying between them. The V gene's germline CDR1 is SEHNR and CDR2 FQNEAQ (reference sequence). CDR3 residues: CASSLAIDETQYF. CDR3 DNA sequence: TGTGCCAGCAGCTTGGCCATCGATGAGACCCAGTACTTC.

The genes are TRBV7-6 and TRBJ2-3; D is unclear. The V and J ends lost 0 bases and 6 bases respectively, with 7 bases between them. CDR3 length: 13 residues. Germline V gives CDR1 SGHVS, CDR2 FNYEAQ. CDR3 loop: CASSLARRDTQYF. Written as DNA, the CDR3 is TGTGCCAGCAGCTTAGCTCGTCGGGATACGCAGTATTTT.

The V and J genes are TRBV9 and TRBJ2-1, with D perhaps given as TRBD1 or TRBD2 (6 bases each). Looked up from germline, CDR1 is SGDLS and CDR2 is YYNGEE. V dropped 3 bases and J dropped 3 bases, with 16 bases sitting between them. The CDR3 loop spans 16 amino acids. This chain's CDR3 is CASSAYEGGRYNEQFF. The CDR3 coding sequence is TGTGCCAGCAGCGCCTACGAGGGGGGACGCTACAATGAGCAGTTCTTC.

V is TRBV30 and J is TRBJ1-1, with no clear D. CDR3 length equals 13 residues. CDR1 is GTSNPN and CDR2 is SVGIG in the germline V gene (reference sequence). With 0 bases removed from V and 1 base from J, the gap between germline ends came to 6 bases. The CDR3 is CAWSVYRNTEAFF. CDR3 DNA: TGTGCCTGGAGTGTGTACCGGAACACTGAAGCTTTCTTT.

This clone appeared many times. This sequence joins TRBV28 and TRBJ2-1; 13 nucleotides align to TRBD2. With 8 bases clipped from V and 7 bases from J, the junction kept 5 bases outside the gene matches. Germline values: CDR1 MDHEN, CDR2 SYDVKM. This CDR3 contains 14 residues. The CDR3 protein is CASGLAGARNEQFF. Here the CDR3 DNA reads TGTGCCAGCGGACTAGCGGGGGCCAGGAATGAGCAGTTCTTC.

The chain uses TRBV25-1 and TRBJ2-3, with D perhaps matching TRBD1 (5 bases). Per the germline V gene, CDR1 is MGHDK and CDR2 is SYGVNS. Trimming left V 5 bases short and J 1 base short, with 13 bases between. There are 15 residues in the CDR3. CDR3 sequence: CASSFQGRGTDTQYF. The CDR3 DNA is TGTGCCAGCAGTTTCCAGGGTAGAGGCACAGATACGCAGTATTTT. Combining the CDR3 with reference TRBV25-1 and TRBJ2-3 gives the whole variable domain EADIYQTPRYLVIGTGKKITLECSQTMGHDKMYWYQQDPGMELHLIHYSYGVNSTEKGDLSSESTVSRIRTEHFPLTLESARPSHTSQYLCASSFQGRGTDTQYFGPGTRLTVL.